The 21 T cell receptor beta chains given below trace back to one sample, sequenced in a study of T cell responses to AZD1222 COVID-19 vaccine. Here immunoSEQ multiplex PCR was the method, and the copy in TCRdb shows in-frame clones only, minus some. This sample carries approximately 130,000 clones, approximately 90% of them seen once, and the ten largest clones take just over 7%. The sample here was peripheral blood, taken on day 0 of AZD1222 vaccination. These TCRs come from an adult in good health.

This chain links TRBV5-6 with TRBJ1-1; 9 bases fit TRBD1. The germline gives CDR1 SGHDT, CDR2 YYEEEE. V lost 4 bases, J lost 5 bases, and 12 bases stayed unmatched. This CDR3 has 16 amino acids. The CDR3, as DNA: TGTGCCAGCAGCATCTACTTCCGGGACAGGGATACTGAAGCTTTCTTT. Translating gives CASSIYFRDRDTEAFF.

The V and J genes are TRBV7-9 and TRBJ1-1, with 7 bases lining up with TRBD1. The germline gives CDR1 SEHNR, CDR2 FQNEAQ (reference sequence). V lost 4 bases to trimming and J lost 1 base; unmatched junction nucleotides: 15. This CDR3 region has 18 residues. CDR3 in DNA: TGTGCCAGCAGCTCCCCTACCCGTTCGACAGGGAAGAACACTGAAGCTTTCTTT. Translation gives CASSSPTRSTGKNTEAFF.

V is TRBV18 and J is TRBJ1-1; TRBD1 matches 7 bases. This CDR3 has 13 amino acids. After removal of 9 bases from V and 2 bases from J, the junction contained 6 bases not matched to a gene. CDR1 is KGHSH and CDR2 is LQKENI in the germline V gene. The CDR3 loop reads CASRQGGNTEAFF. CDR3 bases: TGTGCCAGTCGACAGGGAGGCAACACTGAAGCTTTCTTT.

This clone was counted between two and nine times. The rearrangement links TRBV5-6 to TRBJ2-2; 7 bases map to TRBD1. V was clipped by 4 bases and J by 4 bases; unmatched bases: 4. CDR1 is SGHDT, CDR2 YYEEEE, per germline. The CDR3 is 14 residues long. The CDR3 region has the DNA TGTGCCAGCAGCCTACAGGGGTCCACCGGGGAGCTGTTTTTT. Its protein is CASSLQGSTGELFF.

The rearrangement links TRBV28 to TRBJ2-1; 10 bases are shared with TRBD2. Trimming took 4 bases from V and 7 from J; bases not matched to a gene: 7. The CDR3 has 15 amino acids. The germline V gene encodes CDR1 MDHEN and CDR2 SYDVKM. This chain's CDR3 is CASSSGLARGNEQFF. The DNA of the CDR3 is TGTGCCAGCAGTTCGGGACTAGCGCGAGGGAATGAGCAGTTCTTC.

The rearrangement links TRBV3-1 (or the pseudogene TRBV3-2) to TRBJ2-1; D is uncertain. This CDR3 has 12 residues. Germline assignment: CDR1 LGHDT and CDR2 YNNKEL (reference sequence). The V and J ends lost 4 bases and 5 bases respectively, with 6 bases between them. The CDR3 sequence is CASSLAHNEQFF. The CDR3 coding sequence is TGTGCCAGCAGCCTTGCACACAATGAGCAGTTCTTC.

V is TRBV9 and J is TRBJ2-3, with 9 positions matching TRBD1. J lost 5 bases, V lost 4 bases, and 11 bases had no gene match. The CDR3 has 16 residues. CDR1 and CDR2 from the germline V gene are SGDLS and YYNGEE. CDR3 residues: CASSLQPGQGGDTQYF. CDR3 bases: TGTGCCAGCAGCTTACAGCCGGGACAGGGAGGAGATACGCAGTATTTT.

The genes are TRBV6-5 and TRBJ2-7; no definite D call. This CDR3 has 13 residues. Trimming took off 10 bases at V and 3 bases at J, with 16 bases between the two ends. The germline V gene has CDR1 MNHEY and CDR2 SVGAGI. The CDR3 DNA reads as TGTGCCATCAGGATGGGGATCCTCTACGAGCAGTACTTC. This codes for CAIRMGILYEQYF.

The J gene is TRBJ1-1, the V gene TRBV12-5, with D unclear. Looked up from germline, CDR1 is LGHNT and CDR2 is FRNRAP. The V end was cut by 8 bases, the J end by 0 bases, with 22 bases between. This CDR3 is built from 17 residues. The CDR3, as DNA: TGTGCTAGTTGGGAAAGGGCAGACCAGGATTTGAACACTGAAGCTTTCTTT. Translating it yields CASWERADQDLNTEAFF.

This sequence joins TRBV19 and TRBJ1-1; TRBD1 aligns across 9 bases. CDR1 LNHDA and CDR2 SQIVND come from the germline V gene (reference sequence). The CDR3 loop spans 19 amino acids. After removal of 6 bases from V and 1 base from J, the junction contained 18 bases not matched to a gene. Written as DNA, the CDR3 is TGTGCCAGTAGGGGAAGGCTAGACAGGGGGGGATCAAAGAACACTGAAGCTTTCTTT. Protein product: CASRGRLDRGGSKNTEAFF.

The gene calls are TRBV9 and TRBJ1-2, with 8 positions matching TRBD1. This CDR3 has 15 amino acids. CDR1 and CDR2 (germline): SGDLS, YYNGEE. The ends lost 3 bases at V and 6 bases at J; junction bases unmatched: 10. CDR3 amino acids: CASSAGQAKADGYTF. For the CDR3, the DNA is TGTGCCAGCAGCGCGGGACAGGCGAAGGCGGATGGCTACACCTTC.

This chain links TRBV28 with TRBJ2-3, with a possible D match to TRBD2 (6 bases). Germline loops: CDR1 MDHEN, CDR2 SYDVKM. Between the trimmed V and J ends, which lost 8 bases and 10 bases, there was a span of 25 bases. The length of the CDR3 is 15 residues. This CDR3 reads CASFGSGGTLGAQYF. CDR3 coding DNA: TGTGCCAGCTTCGGCTCTGGCGGGACCCTGGGGGCGCAGTATTTT.

This rearrangement joins TRBV28 to TRBJ2-7; tentatively, D is TRBD1 or TRBD2 (6 bases each). Trimming shortened V by 3 bases and J by 2 bases, and 14 bases separated the two germline ends. The CDR3 has 15 residues. Per germline, CDR1 MDHEN and CDR2 SYDVKM. Here the CDR3 DNA reads TGTGCCAGCAGTTTTGGGGGGCTCCGCCCCTACGAGCAGTACTTC. This encodes CASSFGGLRPYEQYF.

This chain's CDR3 is CSVGGLSYGYTF. CDR3 nucleotide sequence: TGCAGCGTGGGCGGGTTGAGCTATGGCTACACCTTC. V is TRBV29-1 and J is TRBJ1-2, with D hard to call. The germline V gene has CDR1 SQVTM and CDR2 ANQGSEA. Trimming shortened V by 6 bases and J by 4 bases, and 12 bases separated the two germline ends. The CDR3 length is 12 residues.

This chain connects TRBV5-1 to TRBJ2-1, with no clear D. The CDR3 covers 15 residues. Germline V gene lookup returns CDR1 SGHRS and CDR2 YFSETQ. Trimming stripped 0 bases from V and 2 bases from J, with 9 bases between. The CDR3 bases are TGCGCCAGCAGCTTGGGTGGCGTTGCCTACAATGAGCAGTTCTTC. Translating gives CASSLGGVAYNEQFF.

The V gene is TRBV28, the J gene TRBJ1-2, with no clear D. The V gene lost 4 bases and the J gene lost 4 bases, with 13 bases spanning the gap. Per germline, CDR1 MDHEN and CDR2 SYDVKM. This CDR3 region has 14 residues. The CDR3 bases are TGTGCCAGCAGTTCCCCCGGAGAGGGCTATGGCTACACCTTC. Amino acids: CASSSPGEGYGYTF.

This chain joins TRBV7-6 and TRBJ1-4; possibly TRBD1 for D (5 bases). The germline V and J ends were trimmed by 2 bases and 1 base, with 8 bases remaining between them. The CDR3 runs to 15 residues. The germline V gene encodes CDR1 SGHVS and CDR2 FNYEAQ. CDR3 sequence reads: CASSLQGRTNEKLFF. In DNA, the CDR3 is TGTGCCAGCAGCTTACAGGGTAGAACTAATGAAAAACTGTTTTTT.

Points on this clone: In the same sample, other DNA sequences code for this CDR3. The chain joins TRBV7-9 to TRBJ1-5, with 9 bases fitting TRBD1. The CDR3 loop spans 14 amino acids. The trim removed 4 bases at V and 5 bases at J, leaving 3 bases unmatched. Germline CDR1 is SEHNR and CDR2 is FQNEAQ (reference sequence). CDR3 region: CASSSTGGHQPQHF. In nucleotides, the CDR3 is TGTGCCAGCAGCTCGACAGGGGGGCATCAGCCCCAGCATTTT.

The chain is built from TRBV13 and TRBJ1-6; tentatively, D is TRBD1 (5 bases). V lost 5 bases, J lost 10 bases, and 12 bases lay in between. Germline CDR1 is PRHDT and CDR2 is FYEKMQ (reference sequence). This CDR3 has 13 amino acids. CDR3 bases: TGTGCCAGCAGCAGGCGGGGGAACTCACCCCTCCACTTT. Translated: CASSRRGNSPLHF.

The genes are TRBV7-6 and TRBJ2-2; 10 bases line up with TRBD2. Germline-derived CDR1 and CDR2 are SGHVS and FNYEAQ. Trimming cost V 5 bases and J 5 bases; bases outside gene matches: 5. CDR3 length equals 15 residues. The CDR3 DNA reads TGTGCCAGCAGCGCGGCTAGCGGGAGTACCGGGGAGCTGTTTTTT. Its translation: CASSAASGSTGELFF.

The chain uses TRBV18 and TRBJ2-7; 7 nucleotides match TRBD2. The CDR3 consists of 15 residues. Germline V gives CDR1 KGHSH, CDR2 LQKENI. V gave up 2 bases and J gave up 0 bases; unmatched junction bases: 4. The CDR3 loop is CASSPIPSGSYEQYF. Here the CDR3 DNA reads TGTGCCAGCTCACCAATCCCTAGCGGCTCCTACGAGCAGTACTTC.